The T cell receptor (beta chain) under discussion was sequenced for a study of radiation and T cells in renal cell carcinoma. Time point here: baseline pretreatment blood. Treatment meaning: 15 Gy SBRT to primary tumor, nephrectomy 4 weeks later. This table comes from immunoSEQ multiplex PCR, and its TCRdb copy is limited to in-frame clones, with some not included. Here the sample spans some 140,000 clones, roughly 84% being singletons. V was trimmed by 5 bases and J by 1 base, leaving 14 bases between them. CDR1 is MNHEY, CDR2 SMNVEV, per germline (reference sequence). This CDR3 comprises 15 residues.

The chain employs TRBV27 and TRBJ2-5; the D gene is possibly TRBD2 (5 bases). The sequencing here drew on blood, taken from a patient whose treatment included radiotherapy and nephrectomy. The origin of this receptor is a woman between 45 and 65 years old with renal cell carcinoma. CDR3 loop: CASSPNSAVQETQYF. CDR3 DNA: TGTGCCAGCAGTCCCAACTCAGCGGTCCAAGAGACCCAGTACTTC.